These 23 T cell receptor beta chains share one sample of origin, sequenced in a study of OX40 agonist ivuxolimab in advanced cancers. Method: immunoSEQ multiplex PCR; TCRdb's copy keeps in-frame clones and lacks some. This table has tens of thousands of clones, about 85% appearing once. The material sequenced was CD4+ or CD8+ T cells sorted from blood, taken in a trial of the OX40 agonist ivuxolimab. These receptors all come from an adult with an advanced solid tumor such as melanoma, head and neck, liver or kidney cancer.

V is TRBV5-1 and J is TRBJ2-1, with TRBD2 matching 11 bases. The V gene end was trimmed by 5 bases and the J gene end by 3 bases; junction bases not matched to a gene: 13. CDR3 length equals 18 residues. Germline V CDR1 and CDR2: SGHRS, YFSETQ. The chain's CDR3 is CASSGSGLAGNFYNEQFF. The CDR3 DNA reads as TGCGCCAGCAGTGGTTCCGGACTAGCGGGCAACTTCTACAATGAGCAGTTCTTC.

The chain recombines TRBV6-5 with TRBJ1-4; D is unclear. CDR1 and CDR2 from the germline V gene are MNHEY and SVGAGI. The length of the CDR3 is 15 residues. V was pared by 6 bases and J by 8 bases, with 19 bases between. The CDR3 sequence: CASSRRSQTSEKLFF. The CDR3 DNA sequence: TGTGCCAGCAGCCGTAGAAGCCAGACCTCGGAAAAACTGTTTTTT.

The chain has TRBV5-1 and TRBJ1-2; 9 bases are shared with TRBD1. The V gene end was trimmed by 1 base and the J gene end by 0 bases; junction bases not matched to a gene: 10. Germline lookup yields CDR1 SGHRS and CDR2 YFSETQ. The CDR3 has 18 amino acids. CDR3 loop: CASSLWTGADRANYGYTF. CDR3 DNA: TGCGCCAGCAGCTTGTGGACAGGGGCGGATAGAGCTAACTATGGCTACACCTTC.

V and J are TRBV4-2 and TRBJ1-2, with 7 positions matching TRBD1. V shed 0 bases and J 8 bases; nucleotides not matched to a gene: 9. The CDR3 is made up of 15 amino acids. Germline V gene lookup returns CDR1 LGHNA and CDR2 YNFKEQ. CDR3: CASSQERDRGIGYTF. For the CDR3, the DNA is TGTGCCAGCAGCCAAGAGAGGGACAGAGGAATCGGCTACACCTTC.

V is TRBV2 and J is TRBJ2-2, with D possibly being TRBD2 (5 bases). There are 14 residues in the CDR3. Germline CDR1 SNHLY, CDR2 FYNNEI. V lost 4 bases, J lost 5 bases, and 11 bases lay in between. The CDR3 nucleotides read TGTGCCAGCAGTGGGAACGGGAAAACCGGGGAGCTGTTTTTT. As protein: CASSGNGKTGELFF.

The chain links TRBV30 to TRBJ1-5; TRBD1 agrees at 10 bases. Germline assignment: CDR1 GTSNPN and CDR2 SVGIG (reference sequence). The CDR3 spans 18 residues. The J segment lost 0 bases and the V segment lost 3 bases, leaving 11 bases of the junction unmatched. The CDR3 coding sequence is TGTGCCTGGAGAGTCGGGACAGGGGCCGGCTATAGCAATCAGCCCCAGCATTTT. This codes for CAWRVGTGAGYSNQPQHF.

The V call is TRBV13, the J call TRBJ2-7; D is ambiguous. The V end was cut by 2 bases, the J end by 3 bases, with 11 bases between. From germline, CDR1 is PRHDT and CDR2 FYEKMQ (reference sequence). This CDR3 is 14 amino acids long. The CDR3 here is CASSLNQVLYEQYF. DNA for the CDR3: TGTGCCAGCAGCTTAAACCAGGTGCTCTACGAGCAGTACTTC.

This chain uses TRBV19 with TRBJ2-1; D is unresolved. V lost 3 bases, J lost 4 bases, and 10 bases lay in between. The CDR3 has 14 amino acids. Germline V gene data show CDR1 as LNHDA and CDR2 as SQIVND (reference sequence). The CDR3 DNA sequence: TGTGCCAGTAGTATTGTTTCGGAATACAATGAGCAGTTCTTC. Its translation: CASSIVSEYNEQFF.

The chain uses TRBV7-2 and TRBJ1-6; no clear D gene. Trimming stripped 2 bases from V and 8 bases from J, with 10 bases between. CDR3 length: 14 amino acids. Germline loops: CDR1 SGHTA, CDR2 FQGNSA. The CDR3 DNA reads as TGTGCCAGCAGCTTATTAAACAGATATTCACCCCTCCACTTT. As protein: CASSLLNRYSPLHF.

The chain recombines TRBV7-2 with TRBJ1-2; possibly TRBD1 for D (5 bases). Trimming stripped 5 bases from V and 2 bases from J, with 12 bases between. Germline V lookup: CDR1 SGHTA, CDR2 FQGNSA. The CDR3 is 14 residues long. The CDR3 bases are TGTGCCAGCAGCGGACACCTCGCGAACTATGGCTACACCTTC. It translates to CASSGHLANYGYTF. Drawing the rest from reference TRBV7-2 and TRBJ1-2, the complete variable domain is GAGVSQSPSNKVTEKGKDVELRCDPISGHTALYWYRQSLGQGLEFLIYFQGNSAPDKSGLPSDRFSAERTGGSVSTLTIQRTQQEDSAVYLCASSGHLANYGYTFGSGTRLTVV.

This clone showed up just once. The rearrangement joins TRBV10-1 to TRBJ2-5; 7 positions agree with TRBD1. The J call is doubtful: the DNA matches TRBJ2-7 better. There are 13 residues in the CDR3. The germline V gene has CDR1 WNHNN and CDR2 SYGVQD (reference sequence). For the CDR3, the DNA is TGCGCCAGCAGCGAGACAGGGTCACGCGAGCAGTACTTC. It specifies CASSETGSREQYF.

V is TRBV11-2 and J is TRBJ1-1; no firm D call. Trimming left V 0 bases short and J 6 bases short, with 14 bases between. The germline CDR1 and CDR2 sequences are SGHAT and FQNNGV. The CDR3 sequence is 15 residues long. The CDR3 here is CASSLDPSPSSEAFF. The CDR3 DNA is TGTGCCAGCAGCTTAGATCCATCCCCGAGCTCTGAAGCTTTCTTT.

DNA for the CDR3: TGTGCTAGTGGTTTGGGGACAGGGAGTGAAGCTTTCTTT. Amino acids: CASGLGTGSEAFF. The rearrangement uses TRBV12-5 and TRBJ1-1; TRBD1 aligns across 8 bases. Unmatched junction bases numbered 2, after V lost 1 base and J lost 7 bases. CDR1 is LGHNT and CDR2 is FRNRAP in the germline V gene. This CDR3 is 13 amino acids long.

The chain uses TRBV7-6 and TRBJ2-7, with D unresolved. The germline gives CDR1 SGHVS, CDR2 FNYEAQ. CDR3 length: 12 residues. The V end was cut by 5 bases, the J end by 6 bases, with 11 bases between. CDR3 region: CASSNYVGEQYF. CDR3 nucleotides: TGTGCCAGCAGCAACTACGTGGGCGAGCAGTACTTC.

This sequence joins TRBV5-1 and TRBJ1-2, with 9 nucleotides matching TRBD1. Germline V gives CDR1 SGHRS, CDR2 YFSETQ. The CDR3 is made up of 15 amino acids. V trimming: 2 bases; J trimming: 4 bases; junction bases outside the gene matches: 6. CDR3 bases: TGCGCCAGCAGCTTTACAGGGGGCGACGGCTATGGCTACACCTTC. Its protein product is CASSFTGGDGYGYTF.

This clone has a handful of counts. CDR3 sequence reads: CASSTRTGPNYGYTF. DNA of the CDR3: TGTGCCAGCAGCACCCGGACAGGGCCCAACTATGGCTACACCTTC. The chain employs TRBV7-8 and TRBJ1-2; TRBD1 agrees at 8 bases. V lost 5 bases and J lost 2; bases outside the gene matches: 7. Germline V gene lookup returns CDR1 SGHVS and CDR2 FQNEAQ. The CDR3 spans 15 residues.

The J gene is TRBJ2-3, the V gene TRBV5-1, with TRBD2 matching 10 bases. Germline V gene data show CDR1 as SGHRS and CDR2 as YFSETQ. V dropped 2 bases and J dropped 5; count of bases not matched to a gene: 8. CDR3 size: 16 residues. The CDR3 region is CASSFTSGGGQDTQYF. CDR3 DNA sequence: TGCGCCAGCAGCTTTACCAGCGGGGGGGGACAAGATACGCAGTATTTT.

This chain links TRBV2 with TRBJ1-2; 7 positions agree with TRBD1. Germline V gene lookup returns CDR1 SNHLY and CDR2 FYNNEI. The CDR3 runs 13 residues. V lost 10 bases to trimming and J lost 6 bases; unmatched junction nucleotides: 11. CDR3 loop: CATRQGPSHGYTF. CDR3 in DNA: TGTGCCACACGACAGGGCCCCTCACATGGCTACACCTTC.

V usage is TRBV2 and J usage is TRBJ2-3, with D tentatively TRBD2 (6 bases). The V gene's germline CDR1 is SNHLY and CDR2 FYNNEI. This CDR3 spans 15 amino acids. Trimming pared 6 bases from V and 6 bases from J, leaving 19 bases between. CDR3 sequence: CASRAPGLDRDTQYF. DNA of the CDR3: TGTGCCAGCAGGGCGCCGGGACTGGATCGGGATACGCAGTATTTT.

This rearrangement joins TRBV19 to TRBJ1-3; 8 bases line up with TRBD1. J lost 0 bases, V lost 5 bases, and 15 bases had no gene match. This CDR3 has 19 amino acids. CDR1 LNHDA and CDR2 SQIVND come from the germline V gene (reference sequence). The CDR3 DNA follows: TGTGCCAGTAGTGTGGGACAGGCAACCTTCCTCTACTCTGGAAACACCATATATTTT. Translation gives CASSVGQATFLYSGNTIYF.

The chain links TRBV7-8 to TRBJ1-1; D remains ambiguous. The V end was cut by 0 bases, the J end by 10 bases, with 12 bases between. Per germline, CDR1 SGHVS and CDR2 FQNEAQ. This CDR3 is built from 13 residues. This CDR3 reads CASSLAPPSGAFF. The CDR3 region has the DNA TGTGCCAGCAGCTTAGCGCCCCCTTCTGGAGCTTTCTTT.

This clone was seen a single time. This chain joins TRBV7-7 and TRBJ2-2, with D maybe TRBD2 (5 bases). The CDR3 sequence is 16 residues long. With 5 bases removed from V and 1 base from J, the gap between germline ends came to 14 bases. Per the germline V gene, CDR1 is SSHAT and CDR2 is FNYEAQ (reference sequence). This chain's CDR3 is CASSRGRGLNTGELFF. Written as DNA, the CDR3 is TGTGCCAGCAGCCGCGGCCGGGGATTGAACACCGGGGAGCTGTTTTTT.

DNA of the CDR3: TGTGCCAGCAGCGTATCTGGGGATGCCTACGAGCAGTACTTC. Translated, it gives CASSVSGDAYEQYF. The rearrangement uses TRBV9 and TRBJ2-7; the D is unclear. V gave up 1 base and J gave up 2 bases, with 10 bases separating them. The CDR3 has 14 amino acids. The germline gives CDR1 SGDLS, CDR2 YYNGEE.